The 16 T cell receptor beta chains below were found in one sample sequenced in a study of human T cells and chemical hapten exposure. MiXCR was run by TCRdb on the RACE reads, yielding one entry per CDR3 protein. The sample records 25,000 to 35,000 distinct CDR3 sequences, 5.5% to 6.5% being singletons. As to time point: patch test 3, about 24 weeks after DPC sensitization. Specified treatment: therapeutic diphenylcyclopropenone sensitization with weekly scalp DPC. The sequencing used whole blood, collected in connection with sensitization to the hapten diphenylcyclopropenone (DPC). These receptors came from a man aged 25 to 40 with alopecia areata. Some clones in this sample may be carry-over from other donors' samples.

This clonotype was seen at least ten times. The chain combines TRBV19 with TRBJ2-3; 9 bases are a match to TRBD1. Trimming at V came to 1 base and at J to 1 base, leaving 3 bases not matched to a gene. The CDR3 extends over 16 amino acids. The V gene's germline CDR1 is LNHDA and CDR2 SQIVND (reference sequence). CDR3 DNA: TGTGCCAGTAGTATAGTGACAGGGGGAGGCACAGATACGCAGTATTTT. Its protein product is CASSIVTGGGTDTQYF.

This clonotype has a count of ten or more. The CDR3 DNA follows: TGCAGCGTTGAAGATCAGAGTCAGAGTAAAAACATTCAGTACTTC. It translates to CSVEDQSQSKNIQYF. The chain carries TRBV29-1 and TRBJ2-4; D is unclear. Trimming took off 0 bases at V and 4 bases at J, with 13 bases between the two ends. Germline values: CDR1 SQVTM, CDR2 ANQGSEA. The CDR3 spans 15 residues.

This clonotype has at least ten counts. The J gene is TRBJ2-4, the V gene TRBV5-1; 7 nucleotides match TRBD1. This CDR3 spans 16 amino acids. The V and J ends lost 4 bases and 5 bases, in that order; junction bases with no gene match: 12. From germline, CDR1 is SGHRS and CDR2 YFSETQ. Here the CDR3 DNA reads TGCGCCAGCAGCGCATCCGTAGGTCAGGGGGAAAACATTCAGTACTTC. It yields the protein CASSASVGQGENIQYF. The entire variable domain, with the rest obtained from reference TRBV5-1 and TRBJ2-4, is as follows: KAGVTQTPRYLIKTRGQQVTLSCSPISGHRSVSWYQQTPGQGLQFLFEYFSETQRNKGNFPGRFSGRQFSNSRSEMNVSTLELGDSALYLCASSASVGQGENIQYFGAGTRLSVL.

This clonotype was seen repeatedly, ten times or more. The chain employs TRBV4-3 and TRBJ2-7; D is perhaps TRBD2 (5 bases). This CDR3 comprises 21 residues. Trimming removed 3 bases from V and 3 bases from J, with 33 bases in between. Germline loops: CDR1 LGHNA, CDR2 YSLEER. Here the CDR3 DNA reads TGCGCCAGCAGCCACGAAAGACTATCTCTCACTTCTCAAACCCCTCTCTACGAGCAGTACTTC. Translated, it gives CASSHERLSLTSQTPLYEQYF.

This clonotype was recorded many times. V and J are TRBV20-1 and TRBJ2-1; maybe TRBD2 (6 bases). The CDR3 spans 12 residues. V was trimmed by 3 bases and J by 6 bases, leaving 9 bases between them. Per the germline V gene, CDR1 is DFQATT and CDR2 is SNEGSKA (reference sequence). CDR3: CSASGSGNEQFF. CDR3 sequence (DNA): TGCAGTGCTAGCGGTAGCGGCAATGAGCAGTTCTTC.

With regard to this clonotype: A much larger clone is a single base away; this may be a read error. Here the CDR3 omits its conserved ending phenylalanine or tryptophan, so a read error is the likely source. The chain employs TRBV2 and TRBJ2-5, with 10 bases aligning to TRBD1. The J segment lost 2 bases and the V segment lost 6 bases, leaving 3 bases of the junction unmatched. The V gene's germline CDR1 is SNHLY and CDR2 FYNNEI. The CDR3 covers 14 residues. This CDR3 is CASRGQGEQETQYS. The DNA of the CDR3 is TGTGCCAGCAGAGGACAGGGGGAGCAAGAGACCCAGTACTCC.

This clonotype was detected ten times or more. The DNA for the CDR3 is TGCAGCGTCGTGACAGGGGGCCTAGGAGGCTACACCTTC. It is translated as CSVVTGGLGGYTF. This rearrangement joins TRBV29-1 to TRBJ1-2; 10 nucleotides agree with TRBD1. J was trimmed by 8 bases and V by 6 bases; bases with no gene match: 9. The CDR3 runs to 13 residues. The V gene's germline CDR1 is SQVTM and CDR2 ANQGSEA.

This clonotype has at least ten counts. This chain connects TRBV5-4 to TRBJ2-1, with unresolved D. The germline gives CDR1 SGHNT, CDR2 YYREEE (reference sequence). Trimming stripped 0 bases from V and 4 bases from J, with 8 bases between. The CDR3 consists of 14 residues. CDR3: CASSLDVRYNEQFF. The CDR3 DNA sequence: TGTGCCAGCAGCTTGGACGTCAGGTACAATGAGCAGTTCTTC.

In its sample, this clonotype was seen many times. The genes are TRBV20-1 and TRBJ2-3, with 7 positions matching TRBD2. The CDR3 is 15 residues long. Germline CDR1 DFQATT, CDR2 SNEGSKA (reference sequence). Trimming removed 5 bases from V and 4 bases from J; junction bases left unmatched: 12. The CDR3 sequence is CSARDSSGGADTQYF. DNA for the CDR3: TGCAGTGCTCGGGACTCTAGCGGCGGGGCAGATACGCAGTATTTT.

This clonotype was seen repeatedly, ten times or more. The chain links TRBV19 to TRBJ1-5, with D maybe TRBD1 (6 bases). The CDR3 runs to 13 residues. The germline CDR1 and CDR2 sequences are LNHDA and SQIVND (reference sequence). The V gene lost 4 bases and the J gene lost 3 bases, with 7 bases spanning the gap. This CDR3 reads CASSRDNNQPQHF. The CDR3 DNA reads TGTGCCAGTAGTAGGGACAACAATCAGCCCCAGCATTTT.

This clonotype was found many times. The chain employs TRBV20-1 and TRBJ1-5; D remains ambiguous. V gave up 5 bases and J gave up 2 bases, with 7 bases separating them. Germline values: CDR1 DFQATT, CDR2 SNEGSKA (reference sequence). This CDR3 has 12 amino acids. The CDR3 DNA reads as TGCAGTGCTGGCCCGGGCAATCAGCCCCAGCATTTT. Translated, it gives CSAGPGNQPQHF.

There are many counts of this clonotype. The rearrangement links TRBV29-1 to TRBJ2-6; D is perhaps TRBD1 (6 bases). The CDR3 has 15 residues. The germline V gene has CDR1 SQVTM and CDR2 ANQGSEA. The germline V and J ends were trimmed by 4 bases and 0 bases, with 10 bases remaining between them. The CDR3 here is CSVGEQGSGANVLTF. CDR3 bases: TGCAGCGTTGGAGAACAGGGCTCTGGGGCCAACGTCCTGACTTTC.

This clonotype came up many times. The chain couples TRBV18 to TRBJ2-7; the match to TRBD1 covers 10 bases. Germline lookup yields CDR1 KGHSH and CDR2 LQKENI. V shed 3 bases and J 6 bases; nucleotides not matched to a gene: 8. CDR3 length: 15 residues. CDR3 in amino acids: CASSPTRQGAGEQYF. The DNA for the CDR3 is TGTGCCAGCTCACCTACCCGACAGGGGGCGGGCGAGCAGTACTTC.

This clonotype came up many times. The chain carries TRBV20-1 and TRBJ2-2; no reliable D call. Trimming took 7 bases from V and 1 from J, leaving 10 bases between them. CDR1 DFQATT and CDR2 SNEGSKA come from the germline V gene (reference sequence). CDR3 length: 13 residues. The DNA of the CDR3 is TGCAGTGGTGGTACGGGGAACACCGGGGAGCTGTTTTTT. It specifies CSGGTGNTGELFF.

This clonotype has at least ten counts. The J gene is TRBJ1-5, the V gene TRBV7-2; D gene unclear. The CDR3 runs to 12 residues. The V gene lost 3 bases and the J gene lost 5 bases, with 5 bases spanning the gap. Germline V gives CDR1 SGHTA, CDR2 FQGNSA. CDR3 nucleotides: TGTGCCAGCAGCTTTGGCGATCAGCCCCAGCATTTT. This translates into CASSFGDQPQHF.

This clonotype was seen ten or more times. The V gene is TRBV12-3 or TRBV12-4, the J gene TRBJ2-1; TRBD2 matches 11 bases. The CDR3 is 15 residues long. J gave up 8 bases and V 2 bases, and 5 bases lay outside the gene matches. In DNA, the CDR3 is TGTGCCAGCAGTTTAAGTAGCGGGGGGGGTTATGAGCAGTTCTTC. Its translation: CASSLSSGGGYEQFF.